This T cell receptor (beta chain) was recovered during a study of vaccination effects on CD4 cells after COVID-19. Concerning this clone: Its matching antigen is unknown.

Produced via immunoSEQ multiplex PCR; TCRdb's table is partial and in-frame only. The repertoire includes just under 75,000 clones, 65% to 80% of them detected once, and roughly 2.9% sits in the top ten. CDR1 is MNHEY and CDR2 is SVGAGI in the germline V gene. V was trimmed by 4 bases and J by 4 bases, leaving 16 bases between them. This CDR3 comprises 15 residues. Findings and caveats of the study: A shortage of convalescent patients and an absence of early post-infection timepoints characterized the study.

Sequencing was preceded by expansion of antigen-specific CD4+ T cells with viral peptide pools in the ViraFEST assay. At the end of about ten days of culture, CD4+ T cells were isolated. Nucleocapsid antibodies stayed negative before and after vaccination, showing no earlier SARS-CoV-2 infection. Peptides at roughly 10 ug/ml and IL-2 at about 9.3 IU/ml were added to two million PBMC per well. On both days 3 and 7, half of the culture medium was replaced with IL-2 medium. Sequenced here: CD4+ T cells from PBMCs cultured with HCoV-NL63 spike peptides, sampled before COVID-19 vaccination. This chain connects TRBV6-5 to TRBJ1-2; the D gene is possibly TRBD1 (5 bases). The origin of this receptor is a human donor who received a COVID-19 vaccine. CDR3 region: CASSSREAGGYGYTF. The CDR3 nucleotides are TGTGCCAGCAGTTCCCGAGAGGCGGGGGGCTATGGCTACACCTTC.